The 25 T cell receptor beta chains below come from one sample, sequenced in a study of T cells in Graves' hyperthyroidism and ophthalmopathy. Amplification yielded TCR beta CDR3 regions, with RNA transcripts as the source. The TCR CDR3 first-round RT-PCR relied on the HTBI primer set. One entry per CDR3 protein, called by TCRdb with MiXCR from the multiplex PCR reads. The profile covers some 550,000 distinct CDR3 sequences, with about a fifth appearing a single time and less than 30% taken by the ten largest. Sequenced input: blood. All receptors derive from a man aged 18 to 35 with Graves' hyperthyroidism.

The sample holds many counts of this clonotype. The chain is built from TRBV5-1 and TRBJ1-2; 8 bases align to TRBD1. The J segment lost 4 bases and the V segment lost 0 bases, leaving 2 bases of the junction unmatched. The CDR3 totals 14 residues. Germline loops: CDR1 SGHRS, CDR2 YFSETQ. The chain's CDR3 is CASSLGTGIYGYTF. The CDR3 region has the DNA TGCGCCAGCAGCTTGGGGACAGGGATCTATGGCTACACCTTC.

As to this clonotype: Possible read error: a much larger clone is one base away. Since no conserved phenylalanine or tryptophan closes the CDR3, a read error is the likely cause. The rearrangement uses TRBV2 and TRBJ1-1; 8 bases line up with TRBD1. Germline loops: CDR1 SNHLY, CDR2 FYNNEI. The CDR3 runs 13 residues. The V and J ends lost 7 bases and 3 bases, in that order; junction bases with no gene match: 4. CDR3: CASILQGDTEAFV. Written as DNA, the CDR3 is TGTGCCAGCATTCTACAGGGGGACACTGAAGCTTTCGTT.

Written as DNA, the CDR3 is TGTGCCAGCAGCTCCATGGGGGTTGATGGCTATGGCTACACCTTC. Encoded protein: CASSSMGVDGYGYTF. The genes are TRBV12-3 or TRBV12-4 and TRBJ1-2, with TRBD1 as a possible D gene (5 bases). The CDR3 runs to 15 residues. V was clipped by 6 bases and J by 4 bases, with 18 bases between them.

This clonotype was counted ten times or more. The genes are TRBV12-3 or TRBV12-4 and TRBJ2-2; 7 positions match TRBD2. This CDR3 contains 13 residues. V was clipped by 6 bases and J by 6 bases; unmatched bases: 4. The CDR3 sequence: CASSLGLAGELFF. The CDR3 DNA sequence: TGTGCCAGCAGCCTCGGACTAGCCGGGGAGCTGTTTTTT.

This clonotype came up a few times. This may be a read error, as it is one base from a much larger clone. V is TRBV15 and J is TRBJ2-7; D not resolved. Deletions cut 0 bases from V and 2 bases from J, with 2 bases between. The CDR3 loop spans 12 amino acids. Germline V gene data show CDR1 as LNHNV and CDR2 as YYDKDF (reference sequence). CDR3 sequence reads: CATSRETYEQYF. The DNA for the CDR3 is TGTGCCACCAGCAGAGAGACCTACGAGCAGTACTTC.

The chain combines TRBV20-1 with TRBJ2-3; D is undetermined. CDR3 size: 13 residues. CDR1 is DFQATT and CDR2 is SNEGSKA in the germline V gene (reference sequence). Trimming shortened V by 1 base and J by 0 bases, and 5 bases separated the two germline ends. CDR3 region: CSARAPSTDTQYF. The CDR3 coding sequence is TGCAGTGCTAGAGCCCCTAGCACAGATACGCAGTATTTT.

This clonotype was recorded at least ten times. The CDR3 bases are TGTGCCAGCAGTTACTCGATGGGGAGACAGGGGGCTGGGAACACTGAAGCTTTCTTT. This codes for CASSYSMGRQGAGNTEAFF. The chain uses TRBV6-2 or TRBV6-3 and TRBJ1-1; 10 positions agree with TRBD1. Germline loops: CDR1 MNHEY, CDR2 SVGEGT. The CDR3 loop spans 19 amino acids. Trimming removed 0 bases from V and 1 base from J; junction bases left unmatched: 11.

This clonotype was found a few times. This sequence joins TRBV9 and TRBJ1-1; D not certain. Germline assignment: CDR1 SGDLS and CDR2 YYNGEE. Trimming took off 2 bases at V and 6 bases at J, with 14 bases between the two ends. The CDR3 spans 14 residues. The CDR3: CASSVGFGGPEAFF. CDR3 sequence (DNA): TGTGCCAGCAGCGTGGGTTTCGGAGGACCTGAAGCTTTCTTT.

This clonotype has just a few counts. This CDR3 is CASSYSGGGDTGELFF. DNA for the CDR3: TGTGCCAGCAGTTACTCAGGGGGAGGGGACACCGGGGAGCTGTTTTTT. V is TRBV6-5 and J is TRBJ2-2; possible D gene TRBD2, 7 bases. Germline CDR1 MNHEY, CDR2 SVGAGI. Trimming took off 0 bases at V and 3 bases at J, with 11 bases between the two ends. The CDR3 spans 16 residues.

This clonotype was counted at least ten times. The chain is built from TRBV6-1 and TRBJ2-5, with 9 bases that match TRBD2. V shed 3 bases and J 5 bases; nucleotides not matched to a gene: 10. CDR1 and CDR2 (germline): MNHNS, SASEGT. The CDR3 spans 16 residues. CDR3 bases: TGTGCCAGCAGTGATATTTTCGGCGGGGGGGCGGAGACCCAGTACTTC. Amino acid sequence: CASSDIFGGGAETQYF.

This clonotype was observed at least ten times. The chain combines TRBV30 with TRBJ1-5; TRBD1 might be the D (6 bases). The CDR3 is made up of 13 amino acids. In germline, CDR1 is GTSNPN, CDR2 SVGIG (reference sequence). V was cut by 3 bases and J by 1 base, with 7 bases left in between. The CDR3 here is CAWRDSSNQPQHF. CDR3 bases: TGTGCCTGGAGGGACAGCAGCAATCAGCCCCAGCATTTT.

This clonotype has a count of ten or more. V and J are TRBV28 and TRBJ1-1; D uncertain. This CDR3 comprises 13 residues. V was pared by 7 bases and J by 7 bases, with 16 bases between. CDR1 is MDHEN and CDR2 is SYDVKM in the germline V gene. CDR3 sequence (DNA): TGTGCCAGCATCCCTAGGGTCGCAGATGAAGCTTTCTTT. This sequence encodes CASIPRVADEAFF.

There are many counts of this clonotype. The V and J genes are TRBV12-5 and TRBJ1-1; D call uncertain. Per germline, CDR1 LGHNT and CDR2 FRNRAP. The CDR3 runs to 15 residues. Trimming took 3 bases from V and 8 from J, leaving 19 bases between them. The CDR3 nucleotides are TGTGCTAGTGGTTTCTATCGGACTTCTTCCCCCGAAGCTTTCTTT. It yields the protein CASGFYRTSSPEAFF.

This clonotype appeared many times. The CDR3 protein is CASSLWGDSPLHF. The CDR3, as DNA: TGTGCCAGCAGCTTATGGGGTGATTCACCCCTCCACTTT. This chain links TRBV7-3 with TRBJ1-6, with D hard to call. V shed 2 bases and J shed 8 bases, with 7 bases lying between them. The germline V gene has CDR1 SGHTA and CDR2 FQGTGA. CDR3 length: 13 residues.

This clonotype has ten or more counts. V is TRBV28 and J is TRBJ1-2; D is uncertain. The CDR3 runs 16 residues. Germline CDR1 MDHEN, CDR2 SYDVKM. The ends were cut back, 3 bases at V and 3 bases at J, with 17 bases in the middle. Here the CDR3 DNA reads TGTGCCAGCAGTTTGGCGCGGCCGGTGGGCGACTATGGCTACACCTTC. This sequence encodes CASSLARPVGDYGYTF.

This clonotype was found many times. The chain recombines TRBV5-1 with TRBJ2-7, with 9 bases that match TRBD1. This CDR3 spans 14 amino acids. The germline gives CDR1 SGHRS, CDR2 YFSETQ. Losses at the gene ends were 4 bases for V and 6 bases for J; bases not matched to a gene: 8. The CDR3: CASSPDRGFREQYF. The CDR3 DNA reads as TGCGCCAGCAGCCCGGACAGGGGATTTCGCGAGCAGTACTTC.

The chain links TRBV7-2 to TRBJ2-7; D is ambiguous. The germline gives CDR1 SGHTA, CDR2 FQGNSA. Trimming left V 0 bases short and J 6 bases short, with 15 bases between. The length of the CDR3 is 15 residues. CDR3 sequence: CASSLAVGFPVEQYF. CDR3 DNA: TGTGCCAGCAGCTTAGCAGTTGGCTTTCCGGTCGAGCAGTACTTC.

This clonotype was counted ten times or more. The V and J genes are TRBV28 and TRBJ2-4, with 7 bases fitting TRBD1. Trimming at V came to 5 bases and at J to 1 base, leaving 11 bases not matched to a gene. CDR3 length equals 17 residues. CDR1 is MDHEN and CDR2 is SYDVKM in the germline V gene. CDR3 nucleotides: TGTGCCAGCAGTCCGCGACAGGGTATGAGGGCCAAAAACATTCAGTACTTC. It encodes CASSPRQGMRAKNIQYF.

The genes are TRBV19 and TRBJ1-1; D gene unclear. Germline-derived CDR1 and CDR2 are LNHDA and SQIVND (reference sequence). The CDR3 sequence is 14 residues long. Trimming removed 5 bases at V and 1 base at J, with 11 bases between. The CDR3 region has the DNA TGTGCCAGTAGTGTACATCTACAGAACACTGAAGCTTTCTTT. Protein: CASSVHLQNTEAFF.

The chain employs TRBV6-2 or TRBV6-3 and TRBJ1-5; D is unclear. CDR1 is MNHEY and CDR2 is SVGEGT in the germline V gene. The CDR3 totals 14 residues. With 6 bases removed from V and 2 bases from J, the gap between germline ends came to 11 bases. CDR3: CASSLVNRNQPQHF. The CDR3 nucleotides are TGTGCCAGCAGCTTGGTCAACCGCAATCAGCCCCAGCATTTT.

As concerns this clonotype: A much larger clonotype is one base distant, so this may be a read error. This rearrangement joins TRBV2 to TRBJ1-3; no firm D call. Trimming left V 8 bases short and J 0 bases short, with 20 bases between. This CDR3 is built from 17 residues. Looked up from germline, CDR1 is SNHLY and CDR2 is FYNNEI. The CDR3 region has the DNA TGTGCCAGCCTTGTTCTAGGACGGGAATGCTCTGGAAACACCATATATTTT. Protein: CASLVLGRECSGNTIYF.

The rearrangement joins TRBV12-3 or TRBV12-4 to TRBJ1-2; D is ambiguous. V lost 10 bases, J lost 4 bases, and 19 bases lay in between. The CDR3 covers 14 residues. The CDR3 spells CATQLIGGIYGYTF. The CDR3 coding sequence is TGTGCCACACAGCTGATAGGAGGGATCTATGGCTACACCTTC.

This clonotype was recorded a few times. The chain couples TRBV6-5 to TRBJ1-6; possible D gene TRBD1, 6 bases. The CDR3 totals 15 residues. The V end lost 2 bases, the J end lost 10 bases, and 15 bases lay between the germline ends. Germline CDR1 reads MNHEY; CDR2 reads SVGAGI. CDR3 in DNA: TGTGCCAGCAGTTACGCGGCAGGGGACGGGTCACCCCTCCACTTT. Encoded protein: CASSYAAGDGSPLHF.

Remarks on this clonotype: This may be a read error, as it is one base from a much larger clone. V and J are TRBV28 and TRBJ2-7; D remains unclear. Per germline, CDR1 MDHEN and CDR2 SYDVKM. The CDR3 is made up of 14 amino acids. CDR3 nucleotides: TGTGCCATCAGTTTACTCAGCCAATCCTACGAGCAGTACTTC. The encoded protein is CAISLLSQSYEQYF.

This clonotype has ten or more counts. The chain links TRBV28 to TRBJ2-2, with 9 positions matching TRBD1. Germline V gene sequence: CDR1 MDHEN, CDR2 SYDVKM. The J segment lost 5 bases and the V segment lost 8 bases, leaving 6 bases of the junction unmatched. The CDR3 spans 14 residues. CDR3 in DNA: TGTGCCAGCCTGGACAGGGGCGTAACCGGGGAGCTGTTTTTT. Its translation: CASLDRGVTGELFF. The complete variable domain, with remaining parts taken from reference TRBV28 and TRBJ2-2, reads DVKVTQSSRYLVKRTGEKVFLECVQDMDHENMFWYRQDPGLGLRLIYFSYDVKMKEKGDIPEGYSVSREKKERFSLILESASTNQTSMYLCASLDRGVTGELFFGEGSRLTVL.